Shown below are 8 T cell receptor beta chains from a single sample sequenced in a study of OX40 agonist ivuxolimab in advanced cancers. TCRdb's copy holds only in-frame clones and misses some; the assay was immunoSEQ multiplex PCR. The sample holds 60,000 or so clones, about nine tenths seen once. The sequencing here drew on CD4+ or CD8+ T cells sorted from blood, taken in a trial of the OX40 agonist ivuxolimab. These receptors were obtained from an adult with an advanced solid tumor such as melanoma, head and neck, liver or kidney cancer.

The chain uses TRBV30 and TRBJ1-4, with D tentatively TRBD1 (6 bases). Germline V gives CDR1 GTSNPN, CDR2 SVGIG (reference sequence). The CDR3 length is 14 residues. V was clipped by 3 bases and J by 1 base, with 9 bases between them. The CDR3 reads CAWRAQGTNEKLFF. The DNA of the CDR3 is TGTGCCTGGAGGGCACAGGGAACTAATGAAAAACTGTTTTTT. The whole variable domain, filled in from reference TRBV30 and TRBJ1-4, reads SQTIHQWPATLVQPVGSPLSLECTVEGTSNPNLYWYRQAAGRGLQLLFYSVGIGQISSEVPQNLSASRPQDRQFILSSKKLLLSDSGFYLCAWRAQGTNEKLFFGSGTQLSVL.

CDR3 nucleotide sequence: TGTGCCAGCAGCCACTCCGGGACCTCGAGGGTCGAGACCCAGTACTTC. Amino acid sequence: CASSHSGTSRVETQYF. The J gene is TRBJ2-5, the V gene TRBV7-9; TRBD1 or TRBD2 may be the D gene (5 bases each). The germline CDR1 and CDR2 sequences are SEHNR and FQNEAQ (reference sequence). With 5 bases removed from V and 5 bases from J, the gap between germline ends came to 21 bases. The CDR3 runs to 16 residues.

The chain uses TRBV19 and TRBJ2-1; 10 bases are a match to TRBD2. The CDR3 is 16 residues long. The ends lost 5 bases at V and 4 bases at J; junction bases unmatched: 8. The germline CDR1 and CDR2 sequences are LNHDA and SQIVND (reference sequence). The DNA of the CDR3 is TGTGCCAGTAGTCCCCGGACTAGCGGAGTGTACAATGAGCAGTTCTTC. Protein product: CASSPRTSGVYNEQFF.

The chain uses TRBV28 and TRBJ1-3; no clear D. The V end was cut by 6 bases, the J end by 2 bases, with 8 bases between. The V gene's germline CDR1 is MDHEN and CDR2 SYDVKM. The CDR3 covers 13 residues. In DNA, the CDR3 is TGTGCCAGCAGAGTCGGGGCTGGAAACACCATATATTTT. It encodes CASRVGAGNTIYF.

This clone was found once. The rearrangement uses TRBV5-1 and TRBJ1-1; no definite D call. This CDR3 spans 15 amino acids. Germline CDR1 is SGHRS and CDR2 is YFSETQ. Trimming stripped 0 bases from V and 1 base from J, with 10 bases between. DNA for the CDR3: TGCGCCAGCAGCTTGGTTGGCAATCAGAACACTGAAGCTTTCTTT. Protein product: CASSLVGNQNTEAFF.

In this sample, this clone turned up a few times. The chain combines TRBV7-8 with TRBJ2-1; 16 bases match TRBD2. Unmatched junction bases numbered 8, after V lost 5 bases and J lost 7 bases. Germline lookup yields CDR1 SGHVS and CDR2 FQNEAQ. The CDR3 is made up of 17 amino acids. CDR3 protein: CASSPGTSGRAGNEQFF. DNA of the CDR3: TGTGCCAGCAGCCCAGGGACTAGCGGGAGGGCCGGGAATGAGCAGTTCTTC.

This chain joins TRBV4-1 and TRBJ2-2; TRBD2 aligns across 13 bases. CDR1 is MGHRA, CDR2 YSYEKL, per germline. V lost 2 bases and J lost 4; bases outside the gene matches: 7. The CDR3 consists of 18 residues. The CDR3 reads CASSQQSGLAGATGELFF. In DNA, the CDR3 is TGCGCCAGCAGCCAACAGTCAGGACTAGCGGGAGCCACCGGGGAGCTGTTTTTT.

This clone was found once. V usage is TRBV18 and J usage is TRBJ2-7, with 9 bases that match TRBD1. The junction had 5 bases not matched to a gene; V was cut back by 3 bases and J by 5 bases. CDR3 length: 14 residues. Germline V gene sequence: CDR1 KGHSH, CDR2 LQKENI. CDR3 in DNA: TGTGCCAGCTCACCCGGGACAGGGAACCACGAGCAGTACTTC. Translated, it gives CASSPGTGNHEQYF.